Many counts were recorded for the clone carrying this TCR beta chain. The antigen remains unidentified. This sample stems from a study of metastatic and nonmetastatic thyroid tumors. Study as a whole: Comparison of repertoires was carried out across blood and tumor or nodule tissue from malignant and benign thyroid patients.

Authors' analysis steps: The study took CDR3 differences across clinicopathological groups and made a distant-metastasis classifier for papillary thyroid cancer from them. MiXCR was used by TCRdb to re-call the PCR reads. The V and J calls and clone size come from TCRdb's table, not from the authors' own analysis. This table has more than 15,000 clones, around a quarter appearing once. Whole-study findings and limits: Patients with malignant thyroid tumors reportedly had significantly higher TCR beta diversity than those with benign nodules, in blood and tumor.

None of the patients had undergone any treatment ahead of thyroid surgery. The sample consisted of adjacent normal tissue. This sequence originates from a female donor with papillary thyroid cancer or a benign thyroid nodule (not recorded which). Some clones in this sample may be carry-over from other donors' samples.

CDR3 sequence reads: CASSSSGANYGYTF. The CDR3 bases are TGTGCCAGCAGCTCAAGCGGGGCTAACTATGGCTACACCTTC. The rearrangement joins TRBV7-9 to TRBJ1-2, with no clear D. Trimming removed 4 bases from V and 0 bases from J, with 9 bases in between. Germline CDR1 is SEHNR and CDR2 is FQNEAQ (reference sequence). CDR3 size: 14 residues. Full variable domain (rest looked up from reference TRBV7-9 and TRBJ1-2): DTGVSQNPRHKITKRGQNVTFRCDPISEHNRLYWYRQTLGQGPEFLTYFQNEAQLEKSRLLSDRFSAERPKGSFSTLEIQRTEQGDSAMYLCASSSSGANYGYTFGSGTRLTVV.